The 19 T cell receptor beta chains in this list originate from one sample, sequenced in a study of blood T cell repertoires in COVID-19. The table came from immunoSEQ multiplex PCR; TCRdb's copy has only in-frame clones and leaves some out. This sample has tens of thousands of clones, with 82% found just once. Sequencing input: peripheral blood. These receptors were taken from a human donor in a cohort sampled during active COVID-19.

This clone was seen a few times. The chain recombines TRBV5-4 with TRBJ1-1, with 7 bases lining up with TRBD1. Germline CDR1 SGHNT, CDR2 YYREEE (reference sequence). The CDR3 consists of 16 residues. The V gene end was trimmed by 5 bases and the J gene end by 0 bases; junction bases not matched to a gene: 10. CDR3 protein: CASRPRQGPMNTEAFF. CDR3 in DNA: TGTGCCAGCAGACCCCGACAGGGACCCATGAACACTGAAGCTTTCTTT.

This chain connects TRBV19 to TRBJ1-2; D not resolved. Germline loops: CDR1 LNHDA, CDR2 SQIVND (reference sequence). The V gene lost 1 base and the J gene lost 2 bases, with 11 bases spanning the gap. This CDR3 is 15 amino acids long. CDR3 in DNA: TGTGCCAGTAGTATAGTAAGTGCAGGAAACTATGGCTACACCTTC. The encoded protein is CASSIVSAGNYGYTF.

The J gene is TRBJ1-2, the V gene TRBV6-5; no firm D call. The CDR3 totals 14 residues. Germline lookup yields CDR1 MNHEY and CDR2 SVGAGI. V dropped 7 bases and J dropped 5 bases, with 17 bases sitting between them. The CDR3 DNA reads as TGTGCCAGCATCCCGACGTGGACGGGGTATGGCTACACCTTC. It is translated as CASIPTWTGYGYTF.

This sequence joins TRBV9 and TRBJ2-2; no firm D call. This CDR3 region has 14 residues. Germline CDR1 and CDR2: SGDLS and YYNGEE. V was shortened by 4 bases and J by 6 bases, with 13 bases between the two germline ends. The CDR3 bases are TGTGCCAGCAGCCCCCGTGAGCGACCCGGGGAGCTGTTTTTT. Translated, it gives CASSPRERPGELFF.

V gene TRBV11-3 combines with J gene TRBJ2-5; D gene uncertain. V gave up 2 bases and J gave up 1 base, with 5 bases separating them. This CDR3 is 13 amino acids long. Germline CDR1 and CDR2: SGHNT and YENEEA. This chain's CDR3 is CASSLSSQETQYF. The CDR3 DNA sequence: TGTGCCAGCAGCTTATCGTCCCAAGAGACCCAGTACTTC.

CDR3 bases: TGTGCCAGCAGGTCAGGACAGACAACTAATGAAAAACTGTTTTTT. Translation gives CASRSGQTTNEKLFF. The V gene is TRBV6-5, the J gene TRBJ1-4; D may be TRBD1 (6 bases). Germline CDR1 is MNHEY and CDR2 is SVGAGI. Trimming took off 6 bases at V and 0 bases at J, with 11 bases between the two ends. CDR3 length: 15 residues.

The genes are TRBV5-6 and TRBJ1-1, with D unresolved. The CDR3 sequence is 14 residues long. The V and J ends lost 4 bases and 1 base respectively, with 11 bases between them. The germline gives CDR1 SGHDT, CDR2 YYEEEE. CDR3 nucleotides: TGTGCCAGCAGCCTGCTCCGAGGGAACACTGAAGCTTTCTTT. Encoded protein: CASSLLRGNTEAFF.

The chain has TRBV11-3 and TRBJ2-5, with unresolved D. The germline CDR1 and CDR2 sequences are SGHNT and YENEEA. Deletions cut 6 bases from V and 1 base from J, with 15 bases between. The CDR3 is 15 residues long. The CDR3 sequence: CASRRQVDAQETQYF. The CDR3 DNA reads as TGTGCCAGCAGAAGGCAGGTTGATGCCCAAGAGACCCAGTACTTC. Variable domain in full (rest from reference TRBV11-3 and TRBJ2-5): EAGVVQSPRYKIIEKKQPVAFWCNPISGHNTLYWYLQNLGQGPELLIRYENEEAVDDSQLPKDRFSAERLKGVDSTLKIQPAELGDSAVYLCASRRQVDAQETQYFGPGTRLLVL.

The chain combines TRBV7-9 with TRBJ1-6; D gene unclear. The CDR3 contains 15 residues. Germline V gives CDR1 SEHNR, CDR2 FQNEAQ (reference sequence). Trimming left V 4 bases short and J 5 bases short, with 12 bases between. This chain's CDR3 is CASSSGMLDNSPLHF. In nucleotides, the CDR3 is TGTGCCAGCAGCTCGGGGATGCTGGATAATTCACCCCTCCACTTT.

The chain is built from TRBV7-9 and TRBJ2-5; D not resolved. V lost 1 base and J 6 bases, leaving 9 bases between the germline ends. Germline V CDR1 and CDR2: SEHNR, FQNEAQ (reference sequence). CDR3 length: 13 residues. CDR3 nucleotide sequence: TGTGCCAGCAGCTTAGAGACTTCCAAGACCCAGTACTTC. Translation gives CASSLETSKTQYF.

This clone was recorded only once. The chain combines TRBV6-5 with TRBJ2-5; 12 bases are shared with TRBD2. The CDR3 loop spans 14 amino acids. V was pared by 6 bases and J by 5 bases, with 4 bases of the junction left unmatched. Per the germline V gene, CDR1 is MNHEY and CDR2 is SVGAGI. The CDR3 sequence: CASRLAGGFETQYF. The CDR3 DNA reads TGTGCCAGCAGACTAGCGGGGGGCTTCGAGACCCAGTACTTC.

The chain has TRBV4-1 and TRBJ1-2; D ambiguous. Between the trimmed V and J ends, which lost 0 bases and 7 bases, there was a span of 18 bases. Per germline, CDR1 MGHRA and CDR2 YSYEKL. CDR3 length: 16 residues. In DNA form, the CDR3 reads TGCGCCAGCAGCCAAGACCGAGGGTCTGGGCTTGGTGGCTACACCTTC. As protein: CASSQDRGSGLGGYTF.

The CDR3 coding sequence is TGTGCCTGGAGTGTTTCACGGACAGGGCTGGTTAACTATGGCTACACCTTC. Translating gives CAWSVSRTGLVNYGYTF. The chain uses TRBV30 and TRBJ1-2; 8 nucleotides align to TRBD1. Germline V CDR1 and CDR2: GTSNPN, SVGIG (reference sequence). The CDR3 extends over 17 amino acids. Trimming removed 0 bases from V and 1 base from J; junction bases left unmatched: 10.

This chain's CDR3 is CASSQPGQGGGINTGELFF. CDR3 coding DNA: TGCGCCAGCAGCCAACCGGGACAGGGGGGCGGAATAAACACCGGGGAGCTGTTTTTT. This chain uses TRBV4-1 with TRBJ2-2, with 11 bases matching TRBD1. V lost 2 bases, J lost 2 bases, and 10 bases stayed unmatched. Germline V CDR1 and CDR2: MGHRA, YSYEKL. The CDR3 is made up of 19 amino acids.

The V call is TRBV6-5, the J call TRBJ1-2; 9 bases align to TRBD1. J was trimmed by 4 bases and V by 7 bases; bases with no gene match: 10. The CDR3 runs 15 residues. Germline loops: CDR1 MNHEY, CDR2 SVGAGI. This CDR3 is CASNHGTGNSYGYTF. CDR3 in DNA: TGTGCCAGCAACCACGGGACAGGGAATAGCTATGGCTACACCTTC.

The V call is TRBV19, the J call TRBJ1-2; 7 bases line up with TRBD1. Germline-derived CDR1 and CDR2 are LNHDA and SQIVND (reference sequence). The CDR3 runs 15 residues. V lost 3 bases, J lost 7 bases, and 11 bases stayed unmatched. CDR3 DNA: TGTGCCAGTAGTATGGTGGCGGGCACAGGGGTTGGCTACACCTTC. Its protein product is CASSMVAGTGVGYTF.

The chain uses TRBV7-9 and TRBJ2-1; a possible D gene is TRBD2 (6 bases). Trimming removed 0 bases at V and 1 base at J, with 13 bases between. CDR1 is SEHNR, CDR2 FQNEAQ, per germline (reference sequence). CDR3 length equals 17 residues. The CDR3 region is CASSLAGAGSSYNEQFF. The CDR3 coding sequence is TGTGCCAGCAGCTTAGCTGGGGCGGGGAGTTCCTACAATGAGCAGTTCTTC.

V gene TRBV5-6 combines with J gene TRBJ2-3; TRBD1 might be the D (5 bases). Trimming shortened V by 0 bases and J by 13 bases, and 12 bases separated the two germline ends. Germline V CDR1 and CDR2: SGHDT, YYEEEE. The length of the CDR3 is 12 residues. The CDR3 spells CASSLGPAREYF. CDR3 in DNA: TGTGCCAGCAGCTTGGGTCCAGCCAGGGAGTATTTT.

The chain couples TRBV30 to TRBJ1-5; D uncertain. V lost 1 base and J lost 4, with 17 bases in between. This CDR3 is built from 16 residues. Germline values: CDR1 GTSNPN, CDR2 SVGIG (reference sequence). The CDR3 bases are TGTGCCTGGAGTGCACGTAGGAGGGCGGGGAATCAGCCCCAGCATTTT. Its protein product is CAWSARRRAGNQPQHF.